These 29 T cell receptor beta chains were sequenced from one sample in a study of blood T cell repertoires in COVID-19. This table comes from immunoSEQ multiplex PCR, and its TCRdb copy is limited to in-frame clones, with some not included. The sample gives almost 200,000 clones, around 81% of which show up once; 0.9% to 0.95% is in the top ten. Sequencing input: peripheral blood. The origin of the receptors is a man aged 55 to 69 with COVID-19, enrolled during active disease.

V usage is TRBV3-1 (or the pseudogene TRBV3-2) and J usage is TRBJ1-5; TRBD1 matches at 7 bases. This CDR3 has 15 residues. The V segment lost 4 bases and the J segment 0 bases; nucleotides outside the gene matches: 3. Germline V lookup: CDR1 LGHDT, CDR2 YNNKEL (reference sequence). The DNA for the CDR3 is TGTGCCAGCAGCCCGACAGGGAATAGCAATCAGCCCCAGCATTTT. Translated, it gives CASSPTGNSNQPQHF.

The chain is built from TRBV6-2 or TRBV6-3 and TRBJ1-5; D is possibly TRBD1 (5 bases). The CDR3 has 13 amino acids. Germline-derived CDR1 and CDR2 are MNHEY and SVGEGT. Trimming cost V 4 bases and J 6 bases, with 10 bases left between them. DNA for the CDR3: TGTGCCAGCAGTTGGGGGGTTGGTCAGCCCCAGCATTTT. Its protein is CASSWGVGQPQHF.

This chain joins TRBV4-1 and TRBJ2-7; 11 bases match TRBD1. Unmatched junction bases numbered 9, after V lost 4 bases and J lost 7 bases. Germline CDR1 is MGHRA and CDR2 is YSYEKL. This CDR3 has 15 residues. This CDR3 is CASSPPGQGAGEQYF. CDR3 nucleotide sequence: TGCGCCAGCAGCCCCCCCGGACAGGGGGCGGGGGAGCAGTACTTC.

CDR3 residues: CASSLGRGRKYEQYF. The CDR3 region has the DNA TGTGCCAGCAGCTTGGGCAGGGGGCGCAAATACGAGCAGTACTTC. The V call is TRBV5-4, the J call TRBJ2-7; 8 bases align to TRBD1. The CDR3 sequence is 15 residues long. Unmatched junction bases numbered 6, after V lost 0 bases and J lost 4 bases. From germline, CDR1 is SGHNT and CDR2 YYREEE (reference sequence).

This chain joins TRBV19 and TRBJ1-5, with D uncertain. The CDR3 spans 12 residues. The germline CDR1 and CDR2 sequences are LNHDA and SQIVND (reference sequence). V lost 6 bases and J lost 4, with 7 bases in between. The CDR3, as DNA: TGTGCCAGTAGGGAGAGGAATCAGCCCCAGCATTTT. It is translated as CASRERNQPQHF.

The chain has TRBV2 and TRBJ2-7, with TRBD2 as a possible D gene (6 bases). Trimming took 7 bases from V and 2 from J, leaving 12 bases between them. From germline, CDR1 is SNHLY and CDR2 FYNNEI. The CDR3 is 13 amino acids. CDR3: CASNLGGPYEQYF. The CDR3 coding sequence is TGTGCCAGCAATCTGGGGGGACCCTACGAGCAGTACTTC.

The rearrangement joins TRBV14 to TRBJ1-1; 7 nucleotides line up with TRBD1. V was clipped by 4 bases and J by 0 bases; unmatched bases: 2. CDR1 and CDR2 (germline): SGHDN, FVKESK. The CDR3 loop spans 14 amino acids. The CDR3 here is CASSPGQMNTEAFF. CDR3 DNA sequence: TGTGCCAGCAGCCCGGGACAGATGAACACTGAAGCTTTCTTT.

V is TRBV4-2 and J is TRBJ2-1; 7 bases fit TRBD2. The CDR3 consists of 16 residues. J was trimmed by 2 bases and V by 0 bases; bases with no gene match: 4. Germline loops: CDR1 LGHNA, CDR2 YNFKEQ. The CDR3 loop is CASSQDRGTTYNEQFF. The CDR3 DNA reads as TGTGCCAGCAGCCAAGATCGAGGGACTACCTACAATGAGCAGTTCTTC.

The chain couples TRBV12-5 to TRBJ2-3; D gene uncertain. V lost 5 bases and J 4 bases, leaving 10 bases between the germline ends. The germline V gene encodes CDR1 LGHNT and CDR2 FRNRAP. This CDR3 is 13 amino acids long. Here the CDR3 DNA reads TGTGCTAGTGGTGCCTCACTTGCAGATACGCAGTATTTT. Its protein is CASGASLADTQYF.

CDR3 sequence: CASSLRGSSYNEQFF. CDR3 in DNA: TGTGCCAGCAGCTTAAGGGGGAGCTCCTACAATGAGCAGTTCTTC. The chain employs TRBV7-9 and TRBJ2-1; D perhaps matches TRBD1 (6 bases). Germline V lookup: CDR1 SEHNR, CDR2 FQNEAQ (reference sequence). The CDR3 is 15 residues long. V was cut by 2 bases and J by 0 bases, with 8 bases left in between.

CDR3 residues: CASSPPTGGITEAFF. The CDR3, as DNA: TGTGCCAGCAGTCCCCCGACAGGGGGTATCACTGAAGCTTTCTTT. The chain carries TRBV6-5 and TRBJ1-1; TRBD1 aligns across 9 bases. CDR1 and CDR2 from the germline V gene are MNHEY and SVGAGI. The length of the CDR3 is 15 residues. The V and J ends lost 5 bases and 4 bases, in that order; junction bases with no gene match: 8.

This clone was counted once. The CDR3 DNA follows: TGTGCCAGTAGTATCTCTGGCTACACCTTC. It yields the protein CASSISGYTF. The chain employs TRBV19 and TRBJ1-2; D remains unclear. Trimming left V 3 bases short and J 7 bases short, with 3 bases between. Germline V CDR1 and CDR2: LNHDA, SQIVND (reference sequence). The CDR3 is made up of 10 amino acids.

This rearrangement joins TRBV28 to TRBJ1-6, with a tentative D call TRBD1 (5 bases). This CDR3 comprises 15 residues. The V end was cut by 3 bases, the J end by 8 bases, with 14 bases between. Germline V CDR1 and CDR2: MDHEN, SYDVKM. DNA for the CDR3: TGTGCCAGCAGTTTTCAGTCAGGGTCGTATTCACCCCTCCACTTT. Translated, it gives CASSFQSGSYSPLHF.

A few counts support this clone. The rearrangement joins TRBV10-3 to TRBJ1-5; 10 bases line up with TRBD1. The CDR3 totals 14 residues. Per germline, CDR1 ENHRY and CDR2 SYGVKD. V lost 7 bases and J lost 7; bases outside the gene matches: 7. The CDR3 nucleotides read TGTGCCATCAATCCGGACAGGGGGGAACAGCCCCAGCATTTT. Translating it yields CAINPDRGEQPQHF.

The chain uses TRBV30 and TRBJ1-4, with 8 bases aligning to TRBD1. CDR3 length equals 14 residues. Germline values: CDR1 GTSNPN, CDR2 SVGIG (reference sequence). Trimming removed 0 bases from V and 8 bases from J; junction bases left unmatched: 5. The CDR3 DNA reads as TGTGCCTGGAGTGTAGGACAGGGTACCGAAAAACTGTTTTTT. Translation: CAWSVGQGTEKLFF. Full variable domain (outside the CDR3, taken from reference TRBV30 and TRBJ1-4): SQTIHQWPATLVQPVGSPLSLECTVEGTSNPNLYWYRQAAGRGLQLLFYSVGIGQISSEVPQNLSASRPQDRQFILSSKKLLLSDSGFYLCAWSVGQGTEKLFFGSGTQLSVL.

The genes are TRBV5-1 and TRBJ1-2, with 7 bases matching TRBD1. This CDR3 comprises 14 residues. Germline V gene data show CDR1 as SGHRS and CDR2 as YFSETQ. V was pared by 2 bases and J by 5 bases, with 6 bases of the junction left unmatched. CDR3 loop: CASSFDRVVYGYTF. The CDR3 DNA reads TGCGCCAGCAGCTTCGACAGGGTCGTGTATGGCTACACCTTC.

This clone was counted between two and nine times. This rearrangement joins TRBV7-8 to TRBJ1-3; 7 bases fit TRBD1. Germline CDR1 reads SGHVS; CDR2 reads FQNEAQ. This CDR3 comprises 15 residues. The junction had 3 bases not matched to a gene; V was cut back by 4 bases and J by 0 bases. The chain's CDR3 is CASSYGTVSGNTIYF. The CDR3 DNA is TGTGCCAGCAGCTATGGGACAGTCTCTGGAAACACCATATATTTT.

The chain links TRBV2 to TRBJ1-2, with 10 positions matching TRBD1. The CDR3 consists of 16 residues. CDR1 is SNHLY, CDR2 FYNNEI, per germline. V was pared by 5 bases and J by 0 bases, with 6 bases of the junction left unmatched. CDR3 DNA: TGTGCCAGCAGTCAGGACAGGGGGGGCTCTAACTATGGCTACACCTTC. Its translation is CASSQDRGGSNYGYTF.

The chain joins TRBV5-1 to TRBJ2-2, with D unclear. V lost 0 bases and J 4 bases, leaving 7 bases between the germline ends. This CDR3 region has 14 residues. Per the germline V gene, CDR1 is SGHRS and CDR2 is YFSETQ. CDR3 region: CASSLVTVTGELFF. Here the CDR3 DNA reads TGCGCCAGCAGCTTGGTAACAGTCACCGGGGAGCTGTTTTTT. The full variable domain, its missing parts supplied by reference TRBV5-1 and TRBJ2-2, is KAGVTQTPRYLIKTRGQQVTLSCSPISGHRSVSWYQQTPGQGLQFLFEYFSETQRNKGNFPGRFSGRQFSNSRSEMNVSTLELGDSALYLCASSLVTVTGELFFGEGSRLTVL.

The chain is built from TRBV2 and TRBJ2-3; TRBD1 aligns across 7 bases. From germline, CDR1 is SNHLY and CDR2 FYNNEI. There are 14 residues in the CDR3. With V trimmed by 1 base and J by 5 bases, 3 bases remained unmatched. CDR3 in amino acids: CASSEDRGLDTQYF. The CDR3 DNA sequence: TGTGCCAGCAGTGAAGACAGGGGATTAGATACGCAGTATTTT.

The chain links TRBV10-3 to TRBJ2-1; 7 positions agree with TRBD1. The CDR3 is 14 residues long. Unmatched junction bases numbered 7, after V lost 6 bases and J lost 5 bases. Germline V gene sequence: CDR1 ENHRY, CDR2 SYGVKD. The CDR3 spells CAIRSGTENNEQFF. The CDR3 region has the DNA TGTGCCATCAGGTCCGGGACAGAAAACAATGAGCAGTTCTTC.

The rearrangement uses TRBV27 and TRBJ1-6; the D is unclear. V was shortened by 5 bases and J by 8 bases, with 22 bases between the two germline ends. CDR3 size: 17 residues. Germline CDR1 and CDR2: MNHEY and SMNVEV (reference sequence). This CDR3 is CASSLFRADFGDSPLHF. CDR3 nucleotides: TGTGCCAGCAGTCTTTTTCGGGCGGACTTTGGAGATTCACCCCTCCACTTT.

This clone was found a few times. The V call is TRBV19, the J call TRBJ1-2; D gene uncertain. The CDR3 runs to 16 residues. Germline V gene lookup returns CDR1 LNHDA and CDR2 SQIVND (reference sequence). V shed 0 bases and J shed 7 bases, with 18 bases lying between them. CDR3 nucleotides: TGTGCCAGTAGTATAGATCTGACGACACAGATGGGTGGCTACACCTTC. It yields the protein CASSIDLTTQMGGYTF.

The chain links TRBV6-5 to TRBJ2-7; 10 bases agree with TRBD1. The CDR3 totals 14 residues. The V and J ends lost 7 bases and 3 bases, in that order; junction bases with no gene match: 6. The V gene's germline CDR1 is MNHEY and CDR2 SVGAGI. DNA of the CDR3: TGTGCCAGCAATCTACGGGACAGGGGCTACGAGCAGTACTTC. This gives the protein CASNLRDRGYEQYF.

This clone was seen only a few times. The rearrangement uses TRBV7-3 and TRBJ2-2; 9 positions match TRBD1. The germline V gene encodes CDR1 SGHTA and CDR2 FQGTGA. This CDR3 is 14 amino acids long. The V gene end was trimmed by 6 bases and the J gene end by 6 bases; junction bases not matched to a gene: 5. CDR3 amino acids: CASRRQGEAGELFF. CDR3 in DNA: TGTGCCAGCAGGAGACAGGGGGAGGCCGGGGAGCTGTTTTTT.

The chain combines TRBV3-1 (or the pseudogene TRBV3-2) with TRBJ2-3, with D hard to call. Between the trimmed V and J ends, which lost 0 bases and 8 bases, there was a span of 9 bases. Germline CDR1 LGHDT, CDR2 YNNKEL (reference sequence). This CDR3 is 13 amino acids long. The CDR3 here is CASSQDVPGTQYF. The CDR3 DNA follows: TGTGCCAGCAGCCAAGACGTCCCAGGTACGCAGTATTTT.

V gene TRBV7-9 combines with J gene TRBJ2-2; maybe TRBD1 (5 bases). V lost 5 bases and J 7 bases, leaving 20 bases between the germline ends. This CDR3 has 16 amino acids. CDR1 is SEHNR and CDR2 is FQNEAQ in the germline V gene (reference sequence). CDR3 sequence (DNA): TGTGCCAGCAGCCTCTCAGCAAACAGGTGGAACGGGGAGCTGTTTTTT. Translation gives CASSLSANRWNGELFF. The variable domain in full, with the rest retrieved from reference TRBV7-9 and TRBJ2-2, is DTGVSQNPRHKITKRGQNVTFRCDPISEHNRLYWYRQTLGQGPEFLTYFQNEAQLEKSRLLSDRFSAERPKGSFSTLEIQRTEQGDSAMYLCASSLSANRWNGELFFGEGSRLTVL.

The gene calls are TRBV9 and TRBJ1-1; D may be TRBD1 (6 bases). Germline V gives CDR1 SGDLS, CDR2 YYNGEE. The CDR3 consists of 14 residues. Trimming took off 0 bases at V and 5 bases at J, with 11 bases between the two ends. This chain's CDR3 is CASSVVGGRTEAFF. The CDR3 region has the DNA TGTGCCAGCAGCGTAGTAGGGGGTAGAACTGAAGCTTTCTTT.

The chain carries TRBV4-3 and TRBJ1-1; maybe TRBD1 (6 bases). The CDR3 spans 15 residues. Deletions cut 3 bases from V and 1 base from J, with 12 bases between. The germline gives CDR1 LGHNA, CDR2 YSLEER. CDR3 nucleotides: TGCGCCAGCAGCCATCCCCGAGGGGGGAACACTGAAGCTTTCTTT. Amino acids: CASSHPRGGNTEAFF.